The subject of this entry is one T cell receptor beta chain. TCRdb re-called the PCR reads through MiXCR, storing one row per CDR3 protein. The sample holds approximately 17,000 distinct CDR3 sequences; 44% are singletons and the top ten take about 42%. The record originates from a study of tumor-infiltrating lymphocytes in oesophageal squamous cell carcinoma. Germline CDR1 and CDR2: SGHTA and FQGTGA. The CDR3 extends over 15 amino acids. V lost 1 base and J lost 2, with 10 bases in between. This chain uses TRBV7-3 with TRBJ2-3; D may be TRBD2 (7 bases). Input material: blood. The TCR sequence derives from a female donor with esophageal squamous cell carcinoma. CDR3 amino acids: CASSLRGGPTDTQYF. In DNA, the CDR3 is TGTGCCAGCAGCTTAAGGGGGGGCCCCACAGATACGCAGTATTTT.